This T cell receptor (beta chain) was captured by sequencing in a study of blood T cell repertoires in COVID-19. Study in general: Material from acute and convalescent COVID-19 was sourced from the United States, Italy and Spain. Nucleic acid was either cDNA or gDNA, and it came from T cells, B-cell-depleted T cells, or PBMCs.

Germline V gene data show CDR1 as MNHNY and CDR2 as SVGAGI (reference sequence). The CDR3 sequence is 13 residues long. V was pared by 5 bases and J by 5 bases, with 3 bases of the junction left unmatched. Produced via immunoSEQ multiplex PCR; TCRdb's table is partial and in-frame only. Of around 160,000 clones listed, 87% were seen once; the top ten hold about a tenth. The sequence was obtained from a woman in her sixties or seventies with COVID-19, enrolled during active disease. The sample was peripheral blood. The J gene is TRBJ1-2, the V gene TRBV6-6; 9 bases are a match to TRBD1. The DNA for the CDR3 is TGTGCCAGCAGTAAGGACAGGGGTTATGGCTACACCTTC. Translation gives CASSKDRGYGYTF.